The 14 T cell receptor beta chains below all came from one sample that was sequenced in a study of blood T cell repertoires in COVID-19 (dated by TCRdb to 2020 to 2022). The library was obtained by the immunoSEQ multiplex PCR assay. TCRdb limited this immuneACCESS table to in-frame rearrangements with V and J called. A share of clones is missing; checked studies link under half to unresolved V genes, and the rest is unexplained. The sample records roughly 140,000 clones, 80% of which are singletons. The ten biggest clones cover over 0.5% of the sample. Sequencing was carried out using peripheral blood. The receptors were gathered from a man aged 55-75 years with acute or convalescent COVID-19.

This chain joins TRBV7-2 and TRBJ2-1; TRBD1 might be the D (5 bases). The CDR3 is 15 residues long. Germline CDR1 is SGHTA and CDR2 is FQGNSA. The V end was cut by 1 base, the J end by 4 bases, with 11 bases between. CDR3 sequence reads: CASSLEQGLYNEQFF. The CDR3 DNA sequence: TGTGCCAGCAGCTTAGAGCAGGGCTTATACAATGAGCAGTTCTTC.

J is TRBJ2-1 and V is TRBV3-1 (or the pseudogene TRBV3-2); perhaps TRBD2 as D (6 bases). Per germline, CDR1 LGHDT and CDR2 YNNKEL (reference sequence). CDR3 length: 15 residues. Trimming took off 0 bases at V and 5 bases at J, with 11 bases between the two ends. Here the CDR3 reads CASSQDAGPHNEQFF. The CDR3 nucleotides are TGTGCCAGCAGCCAAGATGCGGGGCCCCACAATGAGCAGTTCTTC.

This rearrangement joins TRBV10-3 to TRBJ2-3; TRBD2 agrees at 12 bases. This CDR3 has 16 residues. Looked up from germline, CDR1 is ENHRY and CDR2 is SYGVKD. The V gene end was trimmed by 4 bases and the J gene end by 6 bases; junction bases not matched to a gene: 8. CDR3 protein: CAISATSGGTGDTQYF. In DNA, the CDR3 is TGTGCCATCAGTGCGACTAGCGGGGGCACGGGGGATACGCAGTATTTT.

The chain couples TRBV5-4 to TRBJ1-4; 7 positions agree with TRBD1. This CDR3 spans 15 amino acids. Germline assignment: CDR1 SGHNT and CDR2 YYREEE (reference sequence). V dropped 4 bases and J dropped 8; count of bases not matched to a gene: 11. The chain's CDR3 is CASSQEGAKREKLFF. As DNA, the CDR3 is TGTGCCAGCAGCCAGGAGGGGGCGAAAAGGGAAAAACTGTTTTTT.

The chain couples TRBV6-5 to TRBJ2-3; 10 bases map to TRBD2. Trimming cost V 6 bases and J 13 bases; bases outside gene matches: 10. This CDR3 has 13 amino acids. Germline V gene sequence: CDR1 MNHEY, CDR2 SVGAGI. CDR3 nucleotides: TGTGCCAGCAGGGTGGGGACTAGCGATGTAGAGTATTTT. Amino acids: CASRVGTSDVEYF.

This sequence joins TRBV3-1 (or the pseudogene TRBV3-2) and TRBJ1-1, with D hard to call. CDR1 LGHDT and CDR2 YNNKEL come from the germline V gene (reference sequence). This CDR3 comprises 16 residues. The V gene lost 3 bases and the J gene lost 1 base, with 15 bases spanning the gap. The CDR3: CASSHFSARRNTEAFF. CDR3 bases: TGTGCCAGCAGCCATTTTTCAGCGAGAAGGAACACTGAAGCTTTCTTT.

V is TRBV6-5 and J is TRBJ1-2, with TRBD1 matching over 7 bases. CDR1 and CDR2 (germline): MNHEY, SVGAGI. The CDR3 is made up of 16 amino acids. After removal of 2 bases from V and 2 bases from J, the junction contained 8 bases not matched to a gene. The CDR3 here is CASSYATGVNNYGYTF. Here the CDR3 DNA reads TGTGCCAGCAGTTACGCAACAGGGGTGAACAACTATGGCTACACCTTC.

This rearrangement joins TRBV21-1 to TRBJ2-5; the table calls TRBD1, which could not be checked here. TRBV21-1 is noted as a pseudogene. CDR3 size: 18 residues. As DNA, the CDR3 is TGTGCCAGCAGCCAGGCGACCCGCCGCAGTCAGGGGCATGTGACCCAGTACTTC. It translates to CASSQATRRSQGHVTQYF.

In its sample, this clone was seen a few times. The J gene is TRBJ1-1, the V gene TRBV5-6; 10 positions agree with TRBD1. CDR1 and CDR2 (germline): SGHDT, YYEEEE. V was clipped by 5 bases and J by 4 bases; unmatched bases: 5. The CDR3 has 14 residues. CDR3 nucleotides: TGTGCCAGCAGGGGACAGGGGATGGGCACTGAAGCTTTCTTT. Translating gives CASRGQGMGTEAFF.

In DNA, the CDR3 is TGCGCCAGCAGCTCCCCGGGAAATGAAAAACTGTTTTTT. This translates into CASSSPGNEKLFF. V and J are TRBV5-1 and TRBJ1-4; no clear D gene. This CDR3 is built from 13 residues. The V gene lost 3 bases and the J gene lost 5 bases, with 8 bases spanning the gap. Germline V gene sequence: CDR1 SGHRS, CDR2 YFSETQ.

The gene calls are TRBV6-5 and TRBJ2-7; maybe TRBD1 (6 bases). The CDR3 extends over 14 amino acids. Germline CDR1 MNHEY, CDR2 SVGAGI. Trimming shortened V by 0 bases and J by 4 bases, and 10 bases separated the two germline ends. CDR3 protein: CASSYSNRVYEQYF. CDR3 bases: TGTGCCAGCAGTTACTCGAACAGGGTGTACGAGCAGTACTTC.

This sequence joins TRBV6-5 and TRBJ1-6; D gene uncertain. Trimming removed 6 bases at V and 7 bases at J, with 13 bases between. The V gene's germline CDR1 is MNHEY and CDR2 SVGAGI. The CDR3 extends over 14 amino acids. The CDR3 nucleotides are TGTGCCAGCAGGGGCCGGGAAAGGAATTCACCCCTCCACTTT. The encoded protein is CASRGRERNSPLHF.

This chain uses TRBV28 with TRBJ2-1, with 11 bases identical to TRBD1. V trimming: 4 bases; J trimming: 8 bases; junction bases outside the gene matches: 4. Looked up from germline, CDR1 is MDHEN and CDR2 is SYDVKM. This CDR3 has 14 residues. This CDR3 is CASSSGQGGDEQFF. CDR3 in DNA: TGTGCCAGCAGTTCGGGACAGGGGGGCGATGAGCAGTTCTTC.

The chain joins TRBV18 to TRBJ2-2; D unresolved. V gave up 0 bases and J gave up 3 bases, with 5 bases separating them. There are 14 residues in the CDR3. Germline CDR1 reads KGHSH; CDR2 reads LQKENI. CDR3 sequence: CASSPPQDTGELFF. CDR3 sequence (DNA): TGTGCCAGCTCACCACCCCAGGACACCGGGGAGCTGTTTTTT.